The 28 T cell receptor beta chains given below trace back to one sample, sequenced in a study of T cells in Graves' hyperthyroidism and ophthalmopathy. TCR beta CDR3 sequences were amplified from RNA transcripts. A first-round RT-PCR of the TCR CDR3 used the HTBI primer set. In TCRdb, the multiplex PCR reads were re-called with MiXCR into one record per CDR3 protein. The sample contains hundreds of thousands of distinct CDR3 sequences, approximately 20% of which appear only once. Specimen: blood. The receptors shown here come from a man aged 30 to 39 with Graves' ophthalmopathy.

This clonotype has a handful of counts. Here the CDR3 DNA reads TGTGCCAGCAGTGATTCCGGGTGGTACAATGAGCAGTTCTTC. It is translated as CASSDSGWYNEQFF. The gene calls are TRBV6-1 and TRBJ2-1, with D hard to call. Germline-derived CDR1 and CDR2 are MNHNS and SASEGT. This CDR3 contains 14 residues. Trimming took off 3 bases at V and 4 bases at J, with 10 bases between the two ends.

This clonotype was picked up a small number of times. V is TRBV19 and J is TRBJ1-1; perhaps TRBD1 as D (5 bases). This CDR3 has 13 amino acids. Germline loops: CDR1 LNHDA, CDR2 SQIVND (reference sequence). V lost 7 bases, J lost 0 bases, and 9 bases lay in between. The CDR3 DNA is TGTGCCAGTATTAGACAGCTGAACACTGAAGCTTTCTTT. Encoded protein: CASIRQLNTEAFF.

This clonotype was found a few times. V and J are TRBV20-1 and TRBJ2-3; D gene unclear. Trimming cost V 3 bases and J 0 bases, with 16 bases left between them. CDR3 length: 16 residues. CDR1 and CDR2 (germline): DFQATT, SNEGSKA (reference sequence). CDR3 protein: CSASARKSRSTDTQYF. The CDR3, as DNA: TGCAGTGCTAGTGCCCGAAAGTCACGTAGCACAGATACGCAGTATTTT.

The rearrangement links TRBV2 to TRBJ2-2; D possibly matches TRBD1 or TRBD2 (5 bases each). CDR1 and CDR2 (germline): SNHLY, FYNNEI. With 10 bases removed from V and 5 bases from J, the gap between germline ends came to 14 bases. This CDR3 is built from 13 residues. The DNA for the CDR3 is TGTGCCACCGGGCAGGGACCGACCGGGGAGCTGTTTTTT. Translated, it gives CATGQGPTGELFF.

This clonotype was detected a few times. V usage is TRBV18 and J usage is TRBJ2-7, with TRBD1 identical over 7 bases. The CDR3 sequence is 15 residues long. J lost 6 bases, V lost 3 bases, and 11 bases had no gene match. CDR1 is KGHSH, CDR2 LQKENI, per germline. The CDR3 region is CASSPEKTGSLEQYF. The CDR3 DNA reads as TGTGCCAGCTCACCGGAAAAGACAGGGAGTCTCGAGCAGTACTTC.

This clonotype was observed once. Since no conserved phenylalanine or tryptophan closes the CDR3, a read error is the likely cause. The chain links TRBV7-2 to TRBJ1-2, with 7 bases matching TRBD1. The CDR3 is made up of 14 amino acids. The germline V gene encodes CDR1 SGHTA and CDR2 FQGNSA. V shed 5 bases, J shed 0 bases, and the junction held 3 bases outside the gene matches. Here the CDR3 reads CASSRQGTNYGYTI. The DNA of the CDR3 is TGTGCCAGCAGCAGACAGGGAACTAACTATGGCTACACCATC.

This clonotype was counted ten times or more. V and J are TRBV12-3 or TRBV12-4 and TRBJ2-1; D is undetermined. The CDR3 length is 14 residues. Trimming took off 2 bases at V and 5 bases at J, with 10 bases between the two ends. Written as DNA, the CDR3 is TGTGCCAGCAGTTTATCCGACGGCCACAATGAGCAGTTCTTC. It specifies CASSLSDGHNEQFF.

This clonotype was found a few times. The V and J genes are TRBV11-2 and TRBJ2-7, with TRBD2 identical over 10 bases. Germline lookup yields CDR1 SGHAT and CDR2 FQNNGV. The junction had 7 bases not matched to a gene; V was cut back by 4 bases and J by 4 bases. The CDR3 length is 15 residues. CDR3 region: CASSWSGRAPYEQYF. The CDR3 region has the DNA TGTGCCAGCAGCTGGAGCGGGAGGGCCCCTTACGAGCAGTACTTC.

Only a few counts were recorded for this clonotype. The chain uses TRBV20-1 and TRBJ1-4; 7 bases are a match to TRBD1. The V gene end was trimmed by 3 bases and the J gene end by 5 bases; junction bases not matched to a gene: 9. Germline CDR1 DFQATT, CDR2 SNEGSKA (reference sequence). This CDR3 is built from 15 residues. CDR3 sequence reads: CSAREKGAGNEKLFF. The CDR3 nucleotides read TGCAGTGCTAGGGAAAAGGGGGCGGGGAATGAAAAACTGTTTTTT.

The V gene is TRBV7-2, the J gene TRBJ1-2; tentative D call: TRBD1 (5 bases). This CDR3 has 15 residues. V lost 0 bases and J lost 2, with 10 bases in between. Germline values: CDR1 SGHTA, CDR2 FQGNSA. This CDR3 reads CASSLAETVNYGYTF. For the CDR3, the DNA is TGTGCCAGCAGCTTAGCGGAGACAGTGAACTATGGCTACACCTTC.

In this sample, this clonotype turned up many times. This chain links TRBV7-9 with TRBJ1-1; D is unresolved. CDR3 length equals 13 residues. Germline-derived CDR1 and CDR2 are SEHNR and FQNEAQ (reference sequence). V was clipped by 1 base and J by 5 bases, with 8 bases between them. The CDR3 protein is CASSLGVETEAFF. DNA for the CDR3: TGTGCCAGCAGCTTAGGAGTGGAAACTGAAGCTTTCTTT.

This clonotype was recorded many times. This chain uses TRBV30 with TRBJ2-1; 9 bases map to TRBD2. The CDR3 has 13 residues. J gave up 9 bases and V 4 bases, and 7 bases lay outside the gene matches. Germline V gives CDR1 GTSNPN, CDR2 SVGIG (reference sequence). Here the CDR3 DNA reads TGTGCCTGGAACTTTAAGACTAGCGGTGAGCAGTTCTTC. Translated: CAWNFKTSGEQFF.

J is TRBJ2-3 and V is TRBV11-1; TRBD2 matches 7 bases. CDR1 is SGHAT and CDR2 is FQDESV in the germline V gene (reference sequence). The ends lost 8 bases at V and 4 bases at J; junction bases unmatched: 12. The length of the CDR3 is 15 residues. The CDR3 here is CASRYSSGAADTQYF. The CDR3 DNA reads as TGTGCCAGCCGCTACAGCAGCGGGGCTGCAGATACGCAGTATTTT.

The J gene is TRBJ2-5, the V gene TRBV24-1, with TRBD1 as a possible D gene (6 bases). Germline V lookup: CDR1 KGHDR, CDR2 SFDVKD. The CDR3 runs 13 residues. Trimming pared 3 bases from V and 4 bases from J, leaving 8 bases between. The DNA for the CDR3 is TGTGCCACCAGTGATCAGGGGATAGAGACCCAGTACTTC. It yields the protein CATSDQGIETQYF.

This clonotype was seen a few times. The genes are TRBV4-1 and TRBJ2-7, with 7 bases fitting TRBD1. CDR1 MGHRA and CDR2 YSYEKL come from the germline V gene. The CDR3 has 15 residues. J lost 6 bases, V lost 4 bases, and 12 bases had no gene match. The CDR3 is CASSPQTGNAAEQYF. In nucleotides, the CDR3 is TGCGCCAGCAGCCCCCAGACAGGGAATGCCGCCGAGCAGTACTTC.

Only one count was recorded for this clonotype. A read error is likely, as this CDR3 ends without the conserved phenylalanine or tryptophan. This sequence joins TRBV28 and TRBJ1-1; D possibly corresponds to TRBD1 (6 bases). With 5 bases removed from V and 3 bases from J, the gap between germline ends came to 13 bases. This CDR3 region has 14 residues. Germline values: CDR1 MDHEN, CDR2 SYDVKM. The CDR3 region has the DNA TGTGCCAGCAGTCCCTCAGGGGTTCACACTGAAGCTTTCTCT. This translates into CASSPSGVHTEAFS.

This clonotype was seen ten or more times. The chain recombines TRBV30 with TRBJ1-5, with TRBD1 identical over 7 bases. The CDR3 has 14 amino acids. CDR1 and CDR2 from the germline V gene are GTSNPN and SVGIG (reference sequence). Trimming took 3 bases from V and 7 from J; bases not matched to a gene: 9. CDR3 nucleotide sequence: TGTGCCTGGAGCGATGACAGGGTAGGACAGCCCCAGCATTTT. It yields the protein CAWSDDRVGQPQHF.

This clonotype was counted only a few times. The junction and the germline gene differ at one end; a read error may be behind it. The chain's CDR3 is CASSDQTSGRATYNKQFF. The CDR3, as DNA: TGCGCCAGCAGTGACCAGACTAGCGGGAGGGCAACCTACAATAAGCAGTTCTTC. J is TRBJ2-1 and V is TRBV10-1; 14 bases are shared with TRBD2. CDR3 length equals 18 residues. Germline CDR1 is WNHNN and CDR2 is SYGVQD (reference sequence).

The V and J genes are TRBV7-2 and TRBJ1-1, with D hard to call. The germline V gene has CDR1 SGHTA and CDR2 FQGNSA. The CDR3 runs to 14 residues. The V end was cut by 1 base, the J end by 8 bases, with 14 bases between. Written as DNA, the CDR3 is TGTGCCAGCAGCTTAGAGCCCTGGTCTCCCGAAGCTTTCTTT. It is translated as CASSLEPWSPEAFF.

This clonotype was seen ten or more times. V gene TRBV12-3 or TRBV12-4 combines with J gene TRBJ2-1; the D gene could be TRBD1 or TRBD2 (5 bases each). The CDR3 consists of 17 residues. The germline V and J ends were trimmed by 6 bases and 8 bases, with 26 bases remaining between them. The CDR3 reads CASSPLGRVRDHHEQFF. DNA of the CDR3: TGTGCCAGCAGCCCCCTTGGGCGGGTCAGGGACCACCATGAGCAGTTCTTC.

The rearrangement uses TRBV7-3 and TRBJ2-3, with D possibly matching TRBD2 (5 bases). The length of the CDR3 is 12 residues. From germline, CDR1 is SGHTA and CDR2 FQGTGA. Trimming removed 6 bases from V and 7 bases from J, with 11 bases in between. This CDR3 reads CASSQYGNTQYF. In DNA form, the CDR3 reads TGTGCCAGCAGTCAATACGGGAATACGCAGTATTTT.

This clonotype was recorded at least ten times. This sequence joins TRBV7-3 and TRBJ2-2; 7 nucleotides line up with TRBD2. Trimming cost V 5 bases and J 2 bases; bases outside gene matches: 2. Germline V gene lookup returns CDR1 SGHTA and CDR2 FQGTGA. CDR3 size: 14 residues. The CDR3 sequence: CASSPSGNTGELFF. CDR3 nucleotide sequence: TGTGCCAGCAGCCCTAGCGGAAACACCGGGGAGCTGTTTTTT.

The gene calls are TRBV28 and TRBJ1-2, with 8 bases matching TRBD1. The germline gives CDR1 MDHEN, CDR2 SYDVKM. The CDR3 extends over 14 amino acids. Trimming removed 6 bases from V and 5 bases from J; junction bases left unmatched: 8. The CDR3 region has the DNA TGTGCCAGCAGCCGCGGACAGGGAGGATATGGCTACACCTTC. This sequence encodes CASSRGQGGYGYTF.

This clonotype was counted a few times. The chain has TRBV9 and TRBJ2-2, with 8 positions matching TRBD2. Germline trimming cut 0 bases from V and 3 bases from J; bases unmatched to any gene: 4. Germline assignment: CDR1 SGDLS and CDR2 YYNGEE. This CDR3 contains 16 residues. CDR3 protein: CASSVESGRYTGELFF. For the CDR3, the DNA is TGTGCCAGCAGCGTAGAGAGCGGGAGATACACCGGGGAGCTGTTTTTT.

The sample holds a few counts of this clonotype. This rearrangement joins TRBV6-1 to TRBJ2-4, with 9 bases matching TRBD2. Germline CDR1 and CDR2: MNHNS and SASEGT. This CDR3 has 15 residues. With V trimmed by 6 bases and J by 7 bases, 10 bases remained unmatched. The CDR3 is CASRKGAGGENIQYF. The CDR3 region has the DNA TGTGCCAGCAGAAAAGGGGCGGGAGGGGAGAACATTCAGTACTTC.

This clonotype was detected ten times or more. The CDR3 protein is CSVEGQRAGNEQFF. DNA of the CDR3: TGCAGCGTTGAAGGGCAGAGGGCTGGCAATGAGCAGTTCTTC. The rearrangement links TRBV29-1 to TRBJ2-1; D is perhaps TRBD2 (5 bases). V shed 1 base and J shed 6 bases, with 13 bases lying between them. The CDR3 has 14 residues. Germline V gene lookup returns CDR1 SQVTM and CDR2 ANQGSEA.

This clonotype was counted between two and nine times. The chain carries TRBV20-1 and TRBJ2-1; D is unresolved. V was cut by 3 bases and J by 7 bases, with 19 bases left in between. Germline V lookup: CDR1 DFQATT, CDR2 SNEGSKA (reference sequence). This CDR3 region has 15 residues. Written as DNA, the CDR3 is TGCAGTGCTAGCCCCATTAGGCCCCCAATGAATGAGCAGTTCTTC. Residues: CSASPIRPPMNEQFF.

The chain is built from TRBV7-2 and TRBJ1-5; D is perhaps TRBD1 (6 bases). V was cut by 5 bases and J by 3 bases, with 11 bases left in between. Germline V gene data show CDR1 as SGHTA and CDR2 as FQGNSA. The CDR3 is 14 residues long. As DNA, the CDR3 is TGTGCCAGCAGCGAGGACAGAATCAATCAGCCCCAGCATTTT. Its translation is CASSEDRINQPQHF.